The rows below give T cell receptor beta chains drawn from one sample of a study of shared clonotypes between healthy human individuals. Here immunoSEQ multiplex PCR was the method, and the copy in TCRdb shows in-frame clones only, minus some. The sample gives about 680,000 clones, around 74% of which show up once; about 1.7% is in the top ten. The specimen sequenced was memory CD4+ T cells sorted from blood. The receptors stem from a woman aged 25 to 45 in good health. Each CDR3 is given with its conserved first and last residue. A D gene is named only where the DNA matches it firmly. Clone size is stated in some rows and not others, as once, few, many or a class when expanded.

>NA|NA|TRBV7-3|TRBJ1-2
CASSASGDAPGYTF
TGTGCCAGCAGCGCCTCGGGTGACGCACCTGGCTACACCTTC
>NA|NA|TRBV28|TRBJ1-2
CASSTSWLQKF
TGTGCCAGCAGTACCTCCTGGCTTCAGAAATTC
>many|TRBD1|TRBV6-6|TRBJ1-5
CASSSGQGVQPQHF
TGTGCCAGCAGCTCCGGACAGGGTGTTCAGCCCCAGCATTTT
>NA|NA|TRBV19|TRBJ2-2
CASSISGNTGELFF
TGTGCCAGTAGTATAAGCGGAAACACCGGGGAGCTGTTTTTT
>NA|NA|TRBV27|TRBJ2-3
CASRRLPTDTQYF
TGTGCCAGCAGAAGACTCCCCACAGATACGCAGTATTTT
>once|NA|TRBV2|TRBJ2-6
CASSEDGGGANVLTF
TGTGCCAGCAGTGAAGACGGGGGAGGGGCCAACGTCCTGACTTTC
>NA|NA|TRBV21-1|TRBJ1-1
CASSKVTKEPGDFRNTEAFF
TGTGCCAGCAGCAAAGTGACCAAAGAGCCAGGGGATTTTCGGAACACTGAAGCTTTCTTT
>NA|NA|TRBV11-2|TRBJ2-7
CASSLTGGGRIGEQYF
TGTGCCAGCAGCTTAACGGGGGGCGGGAGAATAGGAGAGCAGTACTTC
>NA|NA|TRBV9|TRBJ2-7
CASSQKMEGRYEQYF
TGTGCCAGCAGCCAAAAAATGGAGGGAAGGTACGAGCAGTACTTC
>NA|NA|TRBV5-1|TRBJ2-2
CASSGVAGELFF
TGCGCCAGCAGCGGTGTCGCCGGGGAGCTGTTTTTT
>NA|TRBD1|TRBV14|TRBJ2-5
CASSPDRWTQYF
TGTGCCAGCAGCCCGGACAGGTGGACCCAGTACTTC
>NA|NA|TRBV5-4|TRBJ1-1
CASSYPNTEAFF
TGTGCCAGCAGCTACCCGAACACTGAAGCTTTCTTT
>NA|NA|TRBV2|TRBJ1-4
CASSSKYGTVNEKLFF
TGTGCCAGCAGTTCCAAGTACGGGACGGTAAATGAAAAACTGTTTTTT
>NA|TRBD2|TRBV11-3|TRBJ2-3
CASSQSGGTDTQYF
TGTGCCAGCAGCCAGAGCGGGGGAACAGATACGCAGTATTTT
>NA|NA|TRBV5-1|TRBJ2-7
CASSLEAHEQYF
TGCGCCAGCAGCTTGGAGGCTCACGAGCAGTACTTC
>NA|NA|TRBV5-1|TRBJ1-2
CASSLGHLLNYGYTF
TGCGCCAGCAGCTTGGGACACCTCCTTAACTATGGCTACACCTTC
>NA|TRBD2|TRBV18|TRBJ2-7
CASSPSSGGIYEQYF
TGTGCCAGCTCACCGAGTAGCGGGGGAATCTACGAGCAGTACTTC
>NA|TRBD2|TRBV4-1|TRBJ2-3
CASSQGGGRGSDTQYF
TGCGCCAGCAGCCAAGGGGGAGGGAGGGGTTCAGATACGCAGTATTTT
>few|TRBD1|TRBV25-1|TRBJ2-5
CASVDRAYQETQYF
TGTGCCAGCGTAGACAGGGCGTACCAAGAGACCCAGTACTTC
>NA|TRBD2|TRBV5-1|TRBJ2-1
CASRGLAGVEAEQFF
TGCGCCAGCAGGGGACTAGCGGGAGTCGAAGCTGAGCAGTTCTTC
>NA|NA|TRBV5-1|TRBJ2-2
CASNLFANTGELFF
TGCGCCAGCAACTTGTTCGCGAACACCGGGGAGCTGTTTTTT
>NA|NA|TRBV7-9|TRBJ2-2
CASSLREGGNTGELFF
TGTGCCAGCAGCCTCCGCGAGGGAGGGAACACCGGGGAGCTGTTTTTT
>once|TRBD2|TRBV28|TRBJ2-5
CASPPLPSGIWETQYF
TGTGCCAGCCCTCCCTTGCCTAGCGGGATATGGGAGACCCAGTACTTC
>NA|TRBD1|TRBV5-6|TRBJ2-3
CASFLAGTENTDTQYF
TGTGCCAGCTTCCTCGCCGGGACAGAAAACACAGATACGCAGTATTTT
>few|NA|TRBV6-6|TRBJ1-1
CASSYPIEEGTEAFF
TGTGCCAGCAGTTACCCGATTGAGGAGGGGACTGAAGCTTTCTTT
>NA|NA|TRBV27|TRBJ2-2
CASRPRGGLGELFF
TGTGCCAGCAGGCCTAGGGGTGGACTCGGGGAGCTGTTTTTT
>NA|NA|TRBV19|TRBJ1-4
CASSPDGGELFF
TGTGCCAGTAGCCCGGACGGGGGAGAACTGTTTTTT
>few|NA|TRBV19|TRBJ2-1
CATTGYNEQFF
TGTGCCACCACCGGTTACAATGAGCAGTTCTTC
>NA|TRBD1|TRBV19|TRBJ2-7
CASSNRDRGWVEQYF
TGTGCCAGTAGTAACCGGGACAGGGGATGGGTCGAGCAGTACTTC
>NA|NA|TRBV19|TRBJ2-1
CASALDQTHNEQFF
TGTGCCAGTGCGTTGGACCAAACGCACAATGAGCAGTTCTTC
>NA|NA|TRBV7-6|TRBJ1-1
CASSPGEGRDTEAFF
TGTGCCAGCAGCCCGGGGGAGGGTAGGGACACTGAAGCTTTCTTT
>once|NA|TRBV28|TRBJ1-1
CASSAPDRGAFF
TGTGCCAGCTCCGCCCCCGACAGAGGGGCTTTCTTT
>NA|TRBD2|TRBV27|TRBJ2-7
CARGTGGAGNEQYF
TGTGCCAGGGGAACGGGAGGAGCGGGAAACGAGCAGTACTTC
>few|NA|TRBV5-1|TRBJ2-3
CASSFGATDTQYF
TGCGCCAGCAGCTTCGGGGCCACAGATACGCAGTATTTT
>NA|TRBD1|TRBV6-6|TRBJ2-1
CASSYLTGTGYNEQFF
TGTGCCAGCAGTTACTTAACCGGGACAGGCTACAATGAGCAGTTCTTC
>NA|NA|TRBV21-1|TRBJ2-7
CASSKKNLAGEVISGEQYF
TGTGCCAGCAGCAAAAAGAATCTAGCGGGAGAAGTAATCTCGGGGGAGCAGTACTTC
>few|TRBD2|TRBV7-3|TRBJ2-1
CASSSGSFGEGGNEQFF
TGTGCCAGCAGCTCGGGTAGCTTCGGGGAGGGAGGCAATGAGCAGTTCTTC
>NA|NA|TRBV27|TRBJ1-1
CASSFRGWEMNTEAFF
TGTGCCAGCAGTTTCCGGGGGTGGGAAATGAACACTGAAGCTTTCTTT
>NA|NA|TRBV2|TRBJ2-7
CASSATSGRAYEQYF
TGTGCCAGCAGTGCGACCAGCGGGCGCGCCTACGAGCAGTACTTC
>few|NA|TRBV28|TRBJ2-1
CASGYNEQFF
TGTGCCAGCGGCTACAATGAGCAGTTCTTC
>NA|NA|TRBV6-1|TRBJ2-1
CASSEPFGGPEQFF
TGTGCCAGCAGTGAACCCTTTGGCGGACCCGAGCAGTTCTTC
>NA|TRBD2|TRBV6-1|TRBJ2-7
CASTAGTSGGYEQYF
TGTGCCAGCACGGCGGGGACTAGCGGCGGCTACGAGCAGTACTTC
>few|TRBD1|TRBV2|TRBJ1-3
CASSSRTGLYPGNTIYF
TGTGCCAGCAGTTCCAGGACAGGACTCTACCCTGGAAACACCATATATTTT